These 9 T cell receptor beta chains came from one sample sequenced in a study of identical twins. Each CDR3 protein gets one entry after TCRdb re-called the 5' RACE reads with MiXCR. The sample lists more than 600,000 distinct CDR3 sequences, 15% to 20% occurring once. The same specimen was also included in a second study, on T cells expressing NK-cell markers.

The material sequenced was PBMCs. These receptors came from a woman between 18 and 29 years old in good health.

This clonotype was seen at least ten times. The chain has TRBV4-3 and TRBJ2-5; no firm D call. CDR1 and CDR2 from the germline V gene are LGHNA and YSLEER. The CDR3 extends over 18 amino acids. The V end lost 0 bases, the J end lost 4 bases, and 21 bases lay between the germline ends. In DNA form, the CDR3 reads TGCGCCAGCAGCCAAGAGCGTGACCGGGCCGGAGTCTTAGAGACCCAGTACTTC. Translation: CASSQERDRAGVLETQYF.

This chain joins TRBV5-6 and TRBJ2-1; maybe TRBD1 (5 bases). This CDR3 contains 15 residues. The germline gives CDR1 SGHDT, CDR2 YYEEEE. Trimming cost V 4 bases and J 0 bases, with 11 bases left between them. In DNA form, the CDR3 reads TGTGCCAGCAGCCCTGACGGACACTCCTACAATGAGCAGTTCTTC. It translates to CASSPDGHSYNEQFF.

This clonotype was detected ten times or more. V is TRBV12-3 or TRBV12-4 and J is TRBJ2-4, with D tentatively TRBD1 (5 bases). Trimming shortened V by 3 bases and J by 6 bases, and 9 bases separated the two germline ends. The CDR3 length is 13 residues. This CDR3 reads CASSFVQGNIQYF. CDR3 DNA: TGTGCCAGCAGTTTCGTCCAGGGAAACATTCAGTACTTC.

This clonotype turned up a few times. The chain is built from TRBV7-2 and TRBJ2-7; TRBD2 matches at 14 bases. This CDR3 is 14 amino acids long. V lost 7 bases and J lost 6; bases outside the gene matches: 5. CDR1 is SGHTA, CDR2 FQGNSA, per germline. The CDR3 region has the DNA TGTGCCAGCAAGACTAGCGGGGGGGCCCTCGAGCAGTACTTC. It yields the protein CASKTSGGALEQYF.

In the case of this clonotype: At one boundary the junction diverges from the germline segment, which might be a read error. The chain carries TRBV30 and TRBJ2-1, with D possibly TRBD2 on 6 matching bases. The CDR3 runs to 14 residues. In germline, CDR1 is GTSNPN, CDR2 SVGIG (reference sequence). CDR3 loop: CAWTAGRLFNEQFF. The CDR3 DNA follows: TGTGCTTGGACCGCAGGGAGGTTATTCAATGAGCAGTTCTTC.

There are a few counts of this clonotype. CDR3 nucleotide sequence: TGTGCCAGCAGTTTAGAGATATCAGATACGCAGTATTTT. Protein sequence: CASSLEISDTQYF. This sequence joins TRBV12-3 or TRBV12-4 and TRBJ2-3, with D hard to call. Trimming took 1 base from V and 4 from J, leaving 6 bases between them. CDR3 size: 13 residues.

The genes are TRBV6-1 and TRBJ2-7; the D gene is possibly TRBD2 (5 bases). Per the germline V gene, CDR1 is MNHNS and CDR2 is SASEGT. V was shortened by 7 bases and J by 0 bases, with 13 bases between the two germline ends. The CDR3 runs to 14 residues. As DNA, the CDR3 is TGTGCCAGCATGAAGGACGGGAACTCCTACGAGCAGTACTTC. Residues: CASMKDGNSYEQYF.

This clonotype was seen a few times. The chain uses TRBV7-9 and TRBJ2-3; 9 bases line up with TRBD1. The trim removed 8 bases at V and 4 bases at J, leaving 4 bases unmatched. Germline-derived CDR1 and CDR2 are SEHNR and FQNEAQ (reference sequence). The CDR3 totals 13 residues. CDR3 protein: CASETGGSDTQYF. For the CDR3, the DNA is TGTGCCAGCGAGACAGGGGGGTCAGATACGCAGTATTTT. The whole variable domain, filled in from reference TRBV7-9 and TRBJ2-3, reads DTGVSQNPRHKITKRGQNVTFRCDPISEHNRLYWYRQTLGQGPEFLTYFQNEAQLEKSRLLSDRFSAERPKGSFSTLEIQRTEQGDSAMYLCASETGGSDTQYFGPGTRLTVL.

This chain joins TRBV4-2 and TRBJ2-7; possibly TRBD2 for D (5 bases). The CDR3 spans 14 residues. The ends were cut back, 3 bases at V and 7 bases at J, with 16 bases in the middle. The germline CDR1 and CDR2 sequences are LGHNA and YNFKEQ. The chain's CDR3 is CASSQEVPPGEQYF. The CDR3 bases are TGTGCCAGCAGCCAGGAGGTCCCACCCGGGGAGCAGTACTTC.